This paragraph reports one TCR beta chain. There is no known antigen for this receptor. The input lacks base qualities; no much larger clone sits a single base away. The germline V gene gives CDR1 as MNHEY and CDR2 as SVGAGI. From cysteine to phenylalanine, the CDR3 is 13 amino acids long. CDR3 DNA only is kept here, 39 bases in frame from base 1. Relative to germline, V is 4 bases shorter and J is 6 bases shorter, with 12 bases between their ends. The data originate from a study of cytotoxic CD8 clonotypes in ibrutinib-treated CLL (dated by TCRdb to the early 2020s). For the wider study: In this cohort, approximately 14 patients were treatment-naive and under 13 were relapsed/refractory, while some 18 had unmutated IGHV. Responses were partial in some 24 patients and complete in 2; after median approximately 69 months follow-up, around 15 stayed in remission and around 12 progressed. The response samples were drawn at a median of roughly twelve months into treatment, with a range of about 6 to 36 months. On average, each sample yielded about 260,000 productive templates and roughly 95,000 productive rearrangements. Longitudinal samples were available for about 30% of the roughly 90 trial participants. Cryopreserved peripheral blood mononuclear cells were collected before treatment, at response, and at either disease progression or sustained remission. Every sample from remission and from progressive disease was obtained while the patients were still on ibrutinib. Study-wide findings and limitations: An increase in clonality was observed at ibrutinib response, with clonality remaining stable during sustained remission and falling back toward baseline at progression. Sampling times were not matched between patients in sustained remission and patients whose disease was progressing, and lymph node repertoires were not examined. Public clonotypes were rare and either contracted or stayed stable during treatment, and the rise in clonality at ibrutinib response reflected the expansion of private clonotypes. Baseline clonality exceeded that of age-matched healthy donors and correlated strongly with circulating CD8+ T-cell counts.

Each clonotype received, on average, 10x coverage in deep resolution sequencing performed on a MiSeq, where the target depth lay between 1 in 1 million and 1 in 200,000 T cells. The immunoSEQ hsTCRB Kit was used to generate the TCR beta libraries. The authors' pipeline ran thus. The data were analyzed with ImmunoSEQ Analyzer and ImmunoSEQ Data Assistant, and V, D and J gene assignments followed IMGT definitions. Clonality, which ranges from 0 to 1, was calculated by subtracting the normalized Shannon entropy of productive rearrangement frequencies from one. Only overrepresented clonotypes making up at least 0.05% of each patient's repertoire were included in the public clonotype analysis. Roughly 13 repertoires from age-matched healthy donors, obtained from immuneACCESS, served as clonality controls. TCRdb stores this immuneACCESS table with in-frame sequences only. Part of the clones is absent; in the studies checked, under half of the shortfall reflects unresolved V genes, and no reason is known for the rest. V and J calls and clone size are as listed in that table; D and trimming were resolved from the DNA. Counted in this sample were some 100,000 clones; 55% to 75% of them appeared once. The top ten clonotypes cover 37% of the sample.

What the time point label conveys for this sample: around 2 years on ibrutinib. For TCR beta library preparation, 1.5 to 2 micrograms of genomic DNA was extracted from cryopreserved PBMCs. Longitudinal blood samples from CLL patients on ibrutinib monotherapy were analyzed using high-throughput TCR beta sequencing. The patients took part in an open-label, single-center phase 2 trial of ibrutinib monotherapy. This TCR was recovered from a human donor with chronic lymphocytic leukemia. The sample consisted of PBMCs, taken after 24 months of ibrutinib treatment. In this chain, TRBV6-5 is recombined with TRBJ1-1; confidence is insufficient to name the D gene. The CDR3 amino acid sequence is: CASSSRPAAEAFF. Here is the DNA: TGTGCCAGCAGTTCCAGGCCCGCGGCTGAAGCTTTCTTT.